This passage covers 17 T cell receptor beta chains from one sample sequenced in a study of T cell changes during pregnancy in multiple sclerosis. The assay was immunoSEQ multiplex PCR, and TCRdb's table has in-frame clones only and misses some. The sample has tens of thousands of clones; about 90% are singletons. Sample: peripheral blood, taken in the first trimester of pregnancy. The receptors come from a female donor in good health, enrolled as a control in a pregnancy study.

The rearrangement uses TRBV5-6 and TRBJ2-7; perhaps TRBD1 as D (6 bases). With 0 bases removed from V and 5 bases from J, the gap between germline ends came to 9 bases. The V gene's germline CDR1 is SGHDT and CDR2 YYEEEE. The CDR3 has 13 residues. CDR3 protein: CASSLASGDEQYF. Written as DNA, the CDR3 is TGTGCCAGCAGCTTGGCCTCAGGGGACGAGCAGTACTTC.

The rearrangement links TRBV4-2 to TRBJ2-3; 10 bases are a match to TRBD2. V lost 5 bases and J lost 3; bases outside the gene matches: 5. In germline, CDR1 is LGHNA, CDR2 YNFKEQ. The CDR3 sequence is 15 residues long. CDR3 sequence (DNA): TGTGCCAGCAGCGGTGGAGCGGGAGGGACAGATACGCAGTATTTT. The encoded protein is CASSGGAGGTDTQYF.

This chain connects TRBV2 to TRBJ2-7, with 10 bases aligning to TRBD2. V gave up 5 bases and J gave up 2 bases; unmatched junction bases: 9. The germline V gene has CDR1 SNHLY and CDR2 FYNNEI. This CDR3 is 16 amino acids long. CDR3 sequence (DNA): TGTGCCAGCAGTCACCCGACTAGCGGGCTACCCTACGAGCAGTACTTC. Translation: CASSHPTSGLPYEQYF.

The chain carries TRBV20-1 and TRBJ2-5; D remains unclear. Per germline, CDR1 DFQATT and CDR2 SNEGSKA (reference sequence). Trimming stripped 0 bases from V and 5 bases from J, with 4 bases between. CDR3 size: 11 residues. The CDR3 protein is CSARDLETQYF. CDR3 coding DNA: TGCAGTGCTAGAGATCTCGAGACCCAGTACTTC.

V usage is TRBV5-1 and J usage is TRBJ2-5; 8 bases fit TRBD2. Germline trimming cut 4 bases from V and 5 bases from J; bases unmatched to any gene: 7. The CDR3 has 14 amino acids. The germline gives CDR1 SGHRS, CDR2 YFSETQ. In nucleotides, the CDR3 is TGCGCCAGCAGCAAAGGGACTAGTCTCGAGACCCAGTACTTC. Amino acids: CASSKGTSLETQYF.

This clone was recorded once. J is TRBJ1-2 and V is TRBV27; TRBD1 might be the D (5 bases). This CDR3 spans 14 amino acids. The germline gives CDR1 MNHEY, CDR2 SMNVEV (reference sequence). With 0 bases removed from V and 4 bases from J, the gap between germline ends came to 9 bases. The CDR3: CASSLSADSYGYTF. The CDR3 DNA sequence: TGTGCCAGCAGTTTATCGGCAGACAGCTATGGCTACACCTTC.

The rearrangement uses TRBV2 and TRBJ2-3; no clear D gene. V was pared by 0 bases and J by 5 bases, with 9 bases between. Germline V CDR1 and CDR2: SNHLY, FYNNEI. The CDR3 runs to 14 residues. Here the CDR3 DNA reads TGTGCCAGCAGTGAAGCGCTTCCCGGAGATACGCAGTATTTT. This codes for CASSEALPGDTQYF.

A single count supports this clone. The CDR3 loop reads CASSPNGQVSYEQYF. The CDR3 bases are TGTGCCAGCAGCCCTAATGGACAGGTGTCCTACGAGCAGTACTTC. The genes are TRBV5-4 and TRBJ2-7, with 7 bases matching TRBD1. This CDR3 spans 15 amino acids. Germline values: CDR1 SGHNT, CDR2 YYREEE (reference sequence). The trim removed 4 bases at V and 1 base at J, leaving 8 bases unmatched.

This chain uses TRBV9 with TRBJ2-2, with 8 nucleotides matching TRBD2. J gave up 0 bases and V 4 bases, and 8 bases lay outside the gene matches. This CDR3 is 17 amino acids long. Germline assignment: CDR1 SGDLS and CDR2 YYNGEE. Written as DNA, the CDR3 is TGTGCCAGCAGCCCCCGGGGGGGAACCGCGAACACCGGGGAGCTGTTTTTT. It specifies CASSPRGGTANTGELFF.

The genes are TRBV6-4 and TRBJ2-1; D may be TRBD1 (6 bases). CDR3 size: 13 residues. V lost 4 bases, J lost 5 bases, and 9 bases lay in between. CDR1 and CDR2 from the germline V gene are MRHNA and SNTAGT. The CDR3 sequence is CASSGQENNEQFF. The CDR3 nucleotides read TGTGCCAGCAGTGGACAGGAGAACAATGAGCAGTTCTTC.

This chain joins TRBV20-1 and TRBJ1-4; no firm D call. The CDR3 is 10 amino acids. From germline, CDR1 is DFQATT and CDR2 SNEGSKA (reference sequence). The V and J ends lost 5 bases and 8 bases respectively, with 6 bases between them. The chain's CDR3 is CSAEEEKLFF. Written as DNA, the CDR3 is TGCAGTGCTGAAGAGGAAAAACTGTTTTTT.

In this sample, this clone turned up once. The V and J genes are TRBV6-5 and TRBJ2-5; 10 bases map to TRBD2. Germline CDR1 reads MNHEY; CDR2 reads SVGAGI. CDR3 size: 13 residues. V lost 10 bases and J lost 8; bases outside the gene matches: 10. CDR3 in amino acids: CATSGSAQSTQYF. The CDR3 DNA follows: TGTGCCACTAGCGGGAGCGCTCAGAGTACCCAGTACTTC.

The chain has TRBV6-1 and TRBJ1-5; TRBD1 matches 8 bases. Germline V gives CDR1 MNHNS, CDR2 SASEGT. Trimming removed 4 bases from V and 3 bases from J; junction bases left unmatched: 5. The CDR3 runs 15 residues. CDR3 nucleotide sequence: TGTGCCAGCAGTGGGGGGACAGGTCCCAATCAGCCCCAGCATTTT. Translated: CASSGGTGPNQPQHF.

This chain connects TRBV18 to TRBJ2-7; TRBD1 agrees at 8 bases. This CDR3 contains 14 residues. V shed 3 bases and J 2 bases; nucleotides not matched to a gene: 3. Germline CDR1 and CDR2: KGHSH and LQKENI. The DNA of the CDR3 is TGTGCCAGCTCACCGTGGACAGGGCCCTACGAGCAGTACTTC. Translating it yields CASSPWTGPYEQYF.

The chain recombines TRBV5-1 with TRBJ2-1, with a possible D match to TRBD1 (5 bases). V was pared by 1 base and J by 10 bases, with 9 bases between. From germline, CDR1 is SGHRS and CDR2 YFSETQ. CDR3 length: 12 residues. CDR3 in amino acids: CASSLPGWEQFF. The CDR3 nucleotides are TGCGCCAGCAGCTTGCCAGGGTGGGAGCAGTTCTTC.

The rearrangement links TRBV6-6 to TRBJ2-7; 7 positions match TRBD1. Germline lookup yields CDR1 MNHNY and CDR2 SVGAGI (reference sequence). The CDR3 is made up of 12 amino acids. The CDR3 reads CATSRQGYEQYF. CDR3 DNA: TGTGCTACGAGTCGACAGGGATACGAGCAGTACTTC.

V usage is TRBV5-4 and J usage is TRBJ2-5; tentatively, D is TRBD2 (7 bases). The CDR3 loop spans 16 amino acids. The ends were cut back, 1 base at V and 5 bases at J, with 18 bases in the middle. Germline loops: CDR1 SGHNT, CDR2 YYREEE (reference sequence). CDR3: CASSLLGGGKGETQYF. The CDR3 nucleotides are TGTGCCAGCAGCTTGTTGGGAGGGGGGAAGGGGGAGACCCAGTACTTC.